A selection of T cell receptor beta chains follows, all from one sample in a study of early T cells in non-severe SARS-CoV-2 infection. TCRdb passed the 5' RACE reads through MiXCR, listing each CDR3 protein once. The repertoire holds 56,000 or so distinct CDR3 sequences, with about 11% as singletons. The sequencing sample was made of whole blood. Receptors originate from an adult who was a healthcare worker with PCR-confirmed SARS-CoV-2 infection or an uninfected control (not recorded which). CDR3s leave out the opening cysteine and the closing phenylalanine or tryptophan. Each record gives: CDR3 protein, V gene.

SASVAASGIADTQY,TRBV20-1
SAGVLVAGGLQF,TRBV20-1
SANRKINEKLF,TRBV20-1
ASRLGLNTDTQY,TRBV7-2
ASSLAGGSGMDTQY,TRBV7-2
SARGDRNTGELF,TRBV20-1
ASSLRLAGADNEQF,TRBV7-6
ASSPSGGVQF,TRBV7-3
ASSSAGTYEQY,TRBV7-9
ASSQRRDTGELF,TRBV11-3
ASSTQGASSPLH,TRBV6-5
ASRRSGTSGTVSSYEQY,TRBV6-5
ASSPRSDPTDTQY,TRBV7-3
SVAPGTGPNEQF,TRBV29-1
ASKVAGSYNEQF,TRBV19
ASSVRSGSGTSDTQY,TRBV9
ASSLGLAQSYEQY,TRBV5-4
AITGTGSVNEQF,TRBV10-3